A single sample is the source of the 27 T cell receptor beta chains below, sequenced in a study of tumor-infiltrating lymphocytes in primary liver carcinoma. TCR beta cDNA was reverse-transcribed from around 0.55 ug of total RNA. The reaction used a constant-region primer and ProtoScript II reverse transcriptase. Slightly modified ARM-PCR, run as three nested multiplex PCR rounds, produced the TCR beta libraries. Forward primers for TRBV1-TRBV30 and a C-beta reverse primer served the first two PCR rounds, at about 9 cycles each. In TCRdb, the multiplex PCR reads were re-called with MiXCR into one record per CDR3 protein. Among 300,000 to 400,000 distinct CDR3 sequences, 65% were seen once, and the ten largest hold 6.5%. Researchers drew blood RNA from unsorted whole blood and extracted germline DNA as well. Sequencing was done on a sample of peripheral blood. Source of these receptors: a man in his forties or fifties with primary liver carcinoma and hepatitis B virus infection.

Points on this clonotype: A much larger clone is a single base away; this may be a read error. The chain is built from TRBV12-3 or TRBV12-4 and TRBJ2-3, with 7 positions matching TRBD1. V lost 10 bases, J lost 2 bases, and 3 bases stayed unmatched. This CDR3 is built from 12 residues. Here the CDR3 reads CANRGTTDTQYF. CDR3 DNA sequence: TGTGCCAACAGGGGAACCACAGATACGCAGTATTTT.

On this clonotype: This may come from a read error, since a much larger clone is one base off. The chain employs TRBV12-3 or TRBV12-4 and TRBJ2-1; D call uncertain. CDR3 length: 13 residues. The CDR3 nucleotides are TGTGTCAGCAGTCCGGGTCCCTACAATGAGCAGTTCTTC. Protein: CVSSPGPYNEQFF.

J is TRBJ2-2 and V is TRBV7-9, with D possibly being TRBD1 (6 bases). V shed 5 bases and J shed 4 bases, with 14 bases lying between them. The CDR3 runs 15 residues. Germline V CDR1 and CDR2: SEHNR, FQNEAQ (reference sequence). The CDR3 DNA reads TGTGCCAGCAGCCCCCCGTCGGACAGCACCGGGGAGCTGTTTTTT. Translating it yields CASSPPSDSTGELFF. Full variable domain (outside the CDR3, taken from reference TRBV7-9 and TRBJ2-2): DTGVSQNPRHKITKRGQNVTFRCDPISEHNRLYWYRQTLGQGPEFLTYFQNEAQLEKSRLLSDRFSAERPKGSFSTLEIQRTEQGDSAMYLCASSPPSDSTGELFFGEGSRLTVL.

The chain has TRBV30 and TRBJ2-3, with 10 bases lining up with TRBD2. Germline V lookup: CDR1 GTSNPN, CDR2 SVGIG (reference sequence). The CDR3 length is 17 residues. With V trimmed by 2 bases and J by 0 bases, 8 bases remained unmatched. CDR3 nucleotide sequence: TGTGCCTGGAGTCAAGGTACTAGCGGGACGAGCACAGATACGCAGTATTTT. Amino acids: CAWSQGTSGTSTDTQYF. Drawing the rest from reference TRBV30 and TRBJ2-3, the complete variable domain is SQTIHQWPATLVQPVGSPLSLECTVEGTSNPNLYWYRQAAGRGLQLLFYSVGIGQISSEVPQNLSASRPQDRQFILSSKKLLLSDSGFYLCAWSQGTSGTSTDTQYFGPGTRLTVL.

As for this clonotype: Possible read error: a much larger clone is one base away. The chain links TRBV6-5 to TRBJ1-1, with a possible D match to TRBD1 (6 bases). Germline CDR1 MNHEY, CDR2 SVGAGI. V lost 5 bases to trimming and J lost 7 bases, with 17 bases between them. This CDR3 region has 14 residues. CDR3 DNA: TGTGCCAGCAGTCGCTCCGGGACAACCATTGAAGCTTTCTTT. Protein product: CASSRSGTTIEAFF.

With regard to this clonotype: This may come from a read error, since a much larger clone is one base off. V is TRBV6-1 and J is TRBJ2-7; D call uncertain. CDR1 is MNHNS and CDR2 is SASEGT in the germline V gene. V dropped 2 bases and J dropped 9 bases, with 14 bases sitting between them. This CDR3 is built from 13 residues. The CDR3 sequence is CASSERVTTVQYF. The CDR3 DNA is TGTGCCAGCAGTGAAAGGGTTACTACTGTGCAGTACTTC.

Concerning this clonotype itself: A much larger clone is a single base away; this may be a read error. The rearrangement links TRBV12-3 or TRBV12-4 to TRBJ1-6; a possible D gene is TRBD1 (5 bases). This CDR3 is 14 amino acids long. CDR3 in DNA: TGTGTCAGCAGTTTCAGAGGGACTAATTCACCCCTCCACTTT. Translation: CVSSFRGTNSPLHF.

Note on this clonotype: This may stem from a read error, because a much larger clone lies one nucleotide away. The rearrangement uses TRBV6-1 and TRBJ2-5; D call uncertain. CDR1 is MNHNS and CDR2 is SASEGT in the germline V gene. This CDR3 contains 15 residues. The CDR3 sequence: CANSEYRTSQETQYF. CDR3 DNA: TGTGCCAACAGTGAATACCGGACCTCACAAGAGACCCAGTACTTC.

With regard to this clonotype: This may be a read error, as it is one base from a much larger clone. The chain combines TRBV6-2 or TRBV6-3 with TRBJ2-2, with D tentatively TRBD1 (6 bases). Germline-derived CDR1 and CDR2 are MNHEY and SVGEGT. This CDR3 is 13 amino acids long. The CDR3 bases are TGTGCCAGCCACGGACAGTACACCAGGGAGCTGTTTTTT. Its translation is CASHGQYTRELFF.

This clonotype was seen once. The chain recombines TRBV7-9 with TRBJ2-2; D call uncertain. The V end lost 4 bases, the J end lost 2 bases, and 14 bases lay between the germline ends. CDR3 size: 16 residues. The V gene's germline CDR1 is SEHNR and CDR2 FQNEAQ (reference sequence). The CDR3, as DNA: TGTGCCAGCAGCTCCCCTAAGGAACGTAACACCGGGGAGCTGTTTTTT. It codes for CASSSPKERNTGELFF.

This clonotype was seen only once. The rearrangement joins TRBV21-1 to TRBJ2-2; the tabulated D call, TRBD2, remains unverified against the DNA. TRBV21-1 is a pseudogene. The CDR3 loop spans 14 amino acids. This CDR3 is CASGTSGYTGELFF. The CDR3 DNA follows: TGTGCCAGTGGGACTAGCGGTTACACCGGGGAGCTGTTTTTT.

For this clonotype: This may arise from a read error, as a much more abundant clone is one base away. The chain combines TRBV6-2 or TRBV6-3 with TRBJ2-7, with D possibly called TRBD1 or TRBD2 (6 bases each). The CDR3 loop spans 13 amino acids. The V gene's germline CDR1 is MNHEY and CDR2 SVGEGT. CDR3 residues: CASREGVSYERYF. The CDR3 DNA reads as TGTGCCAGCAGGGAGGGGGTCTCCTACGAGCGGTACTTC.

The chain links TRBV6-5 to TRBJ2-7, with D possibly matching TRBD2 (6 bases). CDR1 MNHEY and CDR2 SVGAGI come from the germline V gene. The CDR3 loop spans 12 amino acids. The V gene lost 7 bases and the J gene lost 3 bases, with 10 bases spanning the gap. The CDR3 sequence: CASMRDDYEQYF. The CDR3 DNA follows: TGTGCCAGCATGCGGGACGACTACGAGCAGTACTTC.

This clonotype was seen only once. A clone one base away is much larger, so this may be a read error. The J gene is TRBJ2-4, the V gene TRBV12-3 or TRBV12-4, with D tentatively TRBD2 (6 bases). V was trimmed by 4 bases and J by 0 bases, leaving 13 bases between them. The length of the CDR3 is 16 residues. The CDR3: CASSWAGLRAKNIQYF. For the CDR3, the DNA is TGTGCCAGCAGTTGGGCGGGGCTACGAGCCAAAAACATTCAGTACTTC.

The chain combines TRBV30 with TRBJ1-1; D remains unclear. CDR1 and CDR2 (germline): GTSNPN, SVGIG (reference sequence). This CDR3 comprises 12 residues. The ends were cut back, 2 bases at V and 0 bases at J, with 4 bases in the middle. CDR3 DNA sequence: TGTGCCTGGAGTAGGATGAACACTGAAGCTTTCTTT. As protein: CAWSRMNTEAFF.

Concerning this clonotype: This could be a read error, since a much larger clone is one nucleotide away. The rearrangement uses TRBV4-3 and TRBJ2-1, with D uncertain. The CDR3 is 14 residues long. Looked up from germline, CDR1 is LGHNA and CDR2 is YSLEER. The CDR3 sequence is CARSQVGSYNEQFF. CDR3 DNA sequence: TGCGCCAGGAGCCAAGTGGGGTCCTACAATGAGCAGTTCTTC.

The CDR3 nucleotides read TGTGCCAGCAGCACCGGGACAGGTCGATCCGAGCAGTACTTC. This gives the protein CASSTGTGRSEQYF. The chain carries TRBV6-1 and TRBJ2-7, with 8 nucleotides matching TRBD1. V shed 6 bases, J shed 6 bases, and the junction held 10 bases outside the gene matches. Looked up from germline, CDR1 is MNHNS and CDR2 is SASEGT. This CDR3 contains 14 residues.

The chain employs TRBV4-1 and TRBJ2-3; 14 bases align to TRBD2. Germline CDR1 reads MGHRA; CDR2 reads YSYEKL. CDR3 length: 20 amino acids. The ends lost 2 bases at V and 2 bases at J; junction bases unmatched: 12. The CDR3 loop is CASSQSAGLAGVSDTDTQYF. The CDR3 bases are TGCGCCAGCAGCCAATCTGCGGGACTAGCGGGAGTGTCTGACACAGATACGCAGTATTTT.

This clonotype was detected many times. This chain connects TRBV4-1 to TRBJ2-1, with 8 bases matching TRBD2. With V trimmed by 4 bases and J by 5 bases, 7 bases remained unmatched. From germline, CDR1 is MGHRA and CDR2 YSYEKL. The CDR3 loop spans 15 amino acids. The CDR3 here is CASSRPSGRNNEQFF. The CDR3 region has the DNA TGCGCCAGCAGCCGGCCCAGCGGGAGAAACAATGAGCAGTTCTTC.

This rearrangement joins TRBV5-1 to TRBJ2-7; 12 bases are a match to TRBD2. The CDR3 spans 16 residues. V was pared by 1 base and J by 5 bases, with 7 bases of the junction left unmatched. From germline, CDR1 is SGHRS and CDR2 YFSETQ. CDR3 nucleotides: TGCGCCAGCAGCTTGCGGGGACTAGCGGGTTGTCACGAGCAGTACTTC. Residues: CASSLRGLAGCHEQYF. The full variable domain, in which reference TRBV5-1 and TRBJ2-7 provide the parts outside the CDR3, is KAGVTQTPRYLIKTRGQQVTLSCSPISGHRSVSWYQQTPGQGLQFLFEYFSETQRNKGNFPGRFSGRQFSNSRSEMNVSTLELGDSALYLCASSLRGLAGCHEQYFGPGTRLTVT.

The chain recombines TRBV12-3 or TRBV12-4 with TRBJ1-5; D remains unclear. This CDR3 region has 14 residues. Trimming stripped 3 bases from V and 7 bases from J, with 13 bases between. CDR3 sequence reads: CASSFKASEQPQHF. The CDR3 DNA reads as TGTGCCAGCAGTTTCAAGGCGTCGGAGCAGCCCCAGCATTTT.

This clonotype was counted ten times or more. V usage is TRBV11-2 and J usage is TRBJ2-5, with D possibly being TRBD2 (7 bases). The CDR3 runs 17 residues. Germline V CDR1 and CDR2: SGHAT, FQNNGV. The V and J ends lost 5 bases and 4 bases respectively, with 23 bases between them. The CDR3 region is CASSLRAGLRGPETQYF. Written as DNA, the CDR3 is TGTGCCAGCAGCCTCCGGGCGGGACTGCGGGGGCCAGAGACCCAGTACTTC.

With regard to this clonotype: Germline and junction disagree at one end, which may indicate a read error. The chain combines TRBV4-2 with TRBJ2-2; TRBD2 aligns across 8 bases. The CDR3 runs to 16 residues. The V gene's germline CDR1 is LGHNA and CDR2 YNFKEQ. CDR3 DNA sequence: TGTGCCAGCAGGCAAGCACCGGGAGGGCCTACCGGGGAGCTGTTTTTT. Translated: CASRQAPGGPTGELFF.

This clonotype was detected many times. V gene TRBV12-3 or TRBV12-4 combines with J gene TRBJ1-3; D gene unclear. The CDR3 contains 12 residues. Trimming removed 2 bases at V and 4 bases at J, with 3 bases between. The CDR3: CASSLTGNTIYF. The CDR3 nucleotides read TGTGCCAGCAGTTTAACGGGAAACACCATATATTTT.

Comment on this clonotype: The CDR3 end shows no conserved phenylalanine or tryptophan, and so a read error is likely. This rearrangement joins TRBV4-2 to TRBJ2-7, with no clear D. The V end lost 0 bases, the J end lost 4 bases, and 16 bases lay between the germline ends. This CDR3 has 16 amino acids. From germline, CDR1 is LGHNA and CDR2 YNFKEQ. CDR3 sequence (DNA): TGTGCCAGCAGCCAAGATGCAACTGGGTACTCTTACGAGCAGTACCTC. The encoded protein is CASSQDATGYSYEQYL.

The rearrangement joins TRBV6-6 to TRBJ2-1, with 7 bases matching TRBD2. The germline V gene encodes CDR1 MNHNY and CDR2 SVGAGI (reference sequence). V was clipped by 3 bases and J by 10 bases; unmatched bases: 12. The length of the CDR3 is 15 residues. CDR3 sequence (DNA): TGTGCCAGCAGTTATACTATCGGGAGGTATTGGGAGCAGTTCTTC. It translates to CASSYTIGRYWEQFF.

This clonotype appeared once. Possible read error: a much larger clone is one base away. Since no conserved phenylalanine or tryptophan closes the CDR3, a read error is the likely cause. J is TRBJ2-5 and V is TRBV12-3 or TRBV12-4, with 11 nucleotides matching TRBD1. Trimming removed 6 bases from V and 4 bases from J; junction bases left unmatched: 7. The CDR3 has 15 residues. CDR3 DNA sequence: TGTGCCAGCAGGGAGACCGGGACAGGGGGAGAGACCCAGTACTCC. Translation gives CASRETGTGGETQYS.